These 25 T cell receptor beta chains were sequenced from one sample in a study of blood T cell repertoires in COVID-19. Assay used: immunoSEQ multiplex PCR; TCRdb lists only in-frame clones, some missing. The sample lists approximately 260,000 clones, about 88% occurring once. Sequences were obtained from PBMCs or T cells enriched from blood (not recorded which). The receptors here all came from a man between 25 and 39 years old with acute COVID-19.

CDR3 in amino acids: CASSIGGRRNTEAFF. In nucleotides, the CDR3 is TGTGCCAGTAGTATAGGGGGCAGAAGGAACACTGAAGCTTTCTTT. This sequence joins TRBV19 and TRBJ1-1; a possible D gene is TRBD1 (5 bases). The CDR3 runs 15 residues. Between the trimmed V and J ends, which lost 1 base and 1 base, there was a span of 10 bases. Germline CDR1 reads LNHDA; CDR2 reads SQIVND (reference sequence).

This clone was found once. The chain is built from TRBV6-5 and TRBJ2-6; tentative D call: TRBD1 (6 bases). Germline V lookup: CDR1 MNHEY, CDR2 SVGAGI. The CDR3 length is 15 residues. Trimming took off 4 bases at V and 1 base at J, with 8 bases between the two ends. CDR3 loop: CASSSRGSGANVLTF. The CDR3 DNA follows: TGTGCCAGCAGTTCAAGGGGGTCTGGGGCCAACGTCCTGACTTTC.

This chain uses TRBV7-8 with TRBJ1-3; D is possibly TRBD1 (5 bases). Germline loops: CDR1 SGHVS, CDR2 FQNEAQ. V gave up 8 bases and J gave up 0 bases, with 14 bases separating them. This CDR3 spans 15 amino acids. CDR3 residues: CASLIGATSGNTIYF. In nucleotides, the CDR3 is TGTGCCAGCCTTATAGGGGCAACCTCTGGAAACACCATATATTTT. Supplemented by reference TRBV7-8 and TRBJ1-3, the full variable domain reads GAGVSQSPRYKVAKRGQDVALRCDPISGHVSLFWYQQALGQGPEFLTYFQNEAQLDKSGLPSDRFFAERPEGSVSTLKIQRTQQEDSAVYLCASLIGATSGNTIYFGEGSWLTVV.

This clone was observed a single time. This chain joins TRBV4-1 and TRBJ2-1; D might be TRBD2 (5 bases). The ends were cut back, 1 base at V and 8 bases at J, with 12 bases in the middle. CDR3 length: 14 residues. Germline V lookup: CDR1 MGHRA, CDR2 YSYEKL. CDR3 bases: TGCGCCAGCAGCCAAGTCGGAGAGGGTGATGAGCAGTTCTTC. Residues: CASSQVGEGDEQFF.

The chain combines TRBV9 with TRBJ2-1; TRBD1 might be the D (6 bases). The V gene lost 1 base and the J gene lost 4 bases, with 15 bases spanning the gap. The CDR3 runs 16 residues. The germline CDR1 and CDR2 sequences are SGDLS and YYNGEE. The DNA of the CDR3 is TGTGCCAGCAGCGTACTCCCGGGACAAGGGTACAATGAGCAGTTCTTC. Protein sequence: CASSVLPGQGYNEQFF.

The chain uses TRBV6-6 and TRBJ1-5; a weak D match, TRBD1 (5 bases). Trimming took 6 bases from V and 5 from J, leaving 20 bases between them. Germline CDR1 and CDR2: MNHNY and SVGAGI (reference sequence). The CDR3 is 16 residues long. The CDR3 here is CASSYGPQGSHQPQHF. The CDR3, as DNA: TGTGCCAGCAGCTACGGGCCGCAGGGATCGCATCAGCCCCAGCATTTT.

The chain is built from TRBV3-1 (or the pseudogene TRBV3-2) and TRBJ2-3, with a weak D call TRBD2 (5 bases). Germline CDR1 is LGHDT and CDR2 is YNNKEL (reference sequence). The V end was cut by 1 base, the J end by 3 bases, with 20 bases between. The CDR3 has 18 amino acids. The CDR3 nucleotides read TGTGCCAGCAGCCAAGTCGGGCCACCCTTGGGGAGAACAGATACGCAGTATTTT. Residues: CASSQVGPPLGRTDTQYF.

V gene TRBV28 combines with J gene TRBJ1-1, with D possibly being TRBD1 (5 bases). Germline CDR1 and CDR2: MDHEN and SYDVKM. Trimming shortened V by 6 bases and J by 8 bases, and 13 bases separated the two germline ends. The CDR3 extends over 12 amino acids. CDR3 sequence: CASRDWTREAFF. The CDR3 DNA follows: TGTGCCAGCAGAGACTGGACACGCGAAGCTTTCTTT.

This clone was seen once. The V call is TRBV29-1, the J call TRBJ1-1; D possibly corresponds to TRBD1 (5 bases). Germline V gene data show CDR1 as SQVTM and CDR2 as ANQGSEA. V was cut by 3 bases and J by 5 bases, with 19 bases left in between. CDR3 size: 15 residues. CDR3: CSVDSTPGSETEAFF. DNA of the CDR3: TGCAGCGTTGATTCCACCCCAGGGTCGGAGACTGAAGCTTTCTTT.

This clone was detected only a few times. The V gene is TRBV5-4, the J gene TRBJ2-1; no reliable D call. Germline CDR1 and CDR2: SGHNT and YYREEE (reference sequence). The CDR3 has 15 amino acids. Trimming stripped 0 bases from V and 7 bases from J, with 14 bases between. The CDR3 coding sequence is TGTGCCAGCAGCTTGGGTCCGTCAGCAGGTAATGAGCAGTTCTTC. Translating it yields CASSLGPSAGNEQFF.

This clone has more than one count but fewer than ten. The J gene is TRBJ2-1, the V gene TRBV11-2; possible D gene TRBD2, 6 bases. Germline CDR1 SGHAT, CDR2 FQNNGV. V shed 4 bases and J shed 9 bases, with 13 bases lying between them. The CDR3 sequence is 13 residues long. The CDR3 DNA reads as TGTGCCAGCAGCTCAACCCGGACTATTGAGCAGTTCTTC. Its translation is CASSSTRTIEQFF.

The J gene is TRBJ1-2, the V gene TRBV27, with D tentatively TRBD1 (5 bases). Germline lookup yields CDR1 MNHEY and CDR2 SMNVEV (reference sequence). The V and J ends lost 8 bases and 2 bases respectively, with 12 bases between them. The CDR3 loop spans 13 amino acids. The CDR3 reads CASLGEGNYGYTF. In DNA form, the CDR3 reads TGTGCCAGCCTTGGGGAGGGGAACTATGGCTACACCTTC.

The chain combines TRBV19 with TRBJ2-2; 7 bases are a match to TRBD1. The CDR3 totals 15 residues. From germline, CDR1 is LNHDA and CDR2 SQIVND (reference sequence). After removal of 9 bases from V and 6 bases from J, the junction contained 13 bases not matched to a gene. The CDR3 region has the DNA TGTGCCAGAAACAAAGAAGCGACAGGGTCCGGGGAGCTGTTTTTT. Protein product: CARNKEATGSGELFF.

The CDR3 region is CASSHPGQPQHF. In nucleotides, the CDR3 is TGTGCCAGCAGCCACCCGGGTCAGCCCCAGCATTTT. The rearrangement links TRBV6-2 or TRBV6-3 to TRBJ1-5; D is undetermined. Germline CDR1 is MNHEY and CDR2 is SVGEGT. V was trimmed by 6 bases and J by 6 bases, leaving 9 bases between them. The CDR3 spans 12 residues.

V and J are TRBV6-1 and TRBJ1-2; the match to TRBD1 covers 7 bases. CDR1 is MNHNS, CDR2 SASEGT, per germline. The CDR3 has 15 residues. With 1 base clipped from V and 5 bases from J, the junction kept 7 bases outside the gene matches. The chain's CDR3 is CASSEEGKQGYGYTF. CDR3 DNA: TGTGCCAGCAGTGAAGAAGGAAAACAGGGGTATGGCTACACCTTC.

The chain is built from TRBV5-1 and TRBJ2-2; TRBD2 matches at 8 bases. CDR1 is SGHRS and CDR2 is YFSETQ in the germline V gene. The J segment lost 2 bases and the V segment lost 0 bases, leaving 3 bases of the junction unmatched. The CDR3 runs to 16 residues. The CDR3 DNA reads as TGCGCCAGCAGCTTGGCCGCGGGGGGTAACACCGGGGAGCTGTTTTTT. As protein: CASSLAAGGNTGELFF.

The chain recombines TRBV11-3 with TRBJ2-6, with D perhaps TRBD1 (5 bases). Trimming stripped 3 bases from V and 0 bases from J, with 12 bases between. There are 17 residues in the CDR3. CDR1 SGHNT and CDR2 YENEEA come from the germline V gene. DNA for the CDR3: TGTGCCAGCAGCTTCCGGACATCAATCTCTGGGGCCAACGTCCTGACTTTC. Its translation: CASSFRTSISGANVLTF.

The rearrangement uses TRBV5-4 and TRBJ2-1; no clear D. The germline CDR1 and CDR2 sequences are SGHNT and YYREEE (reference sequence). V shed 1 base and J shed 8 bases, with 10 bases lying between them. The CDR3 totals 13 residues. The CDR3 sequence is CASSLSRSDEQFF. DNA for the CDR3: TGTGCCAGCAGCTTGAGCCGGAGCGATGAGCAGTTCTTC.

V and J are TRBV24-1 and TRBJ2-7; weak D call: TRBD2 (6 bases). Germline V gene sequence: CDR1 KGHDR, CDR2 SFDVKD. V lost 2 bases, J lost 1 base, and 11 bases lay in between. The CDR3 covers 15 residues. CDR3 protein: CATSDSGELSYEQYV. The CDR3 DNA follows: TGTGCCACCAGTGATTCGGGGGAGTTATCCTACGAGCAGTACGTC.

This chain uses TRBV3-1 (or the pseudogene TRBV3-2) with TRBJ2-3; D is perhaps TRBD1 (5 bases). With 1 base removed from V and 1 base from J, the gap between germline ends came to 15 bases. The CDR3 runs 17 residues. CDR1 and CDR2 (germline): LGHDT, YNNKEL (reference sequence). CDR3 nucleotide sequence: TGTGCCAGCAGCCAAGGGTGGTTAGGGGATGGCACAGATACGCAGTATTTT. Amino acids: CASSQGWLGDGTDTQYF.

V and J are TRBV12-3 or TRBV12-4 and TRBJ2-2; D call uncertain. The CDR3 covers 13 residues. V dropped 2 bases and J dropped 2 bases, with 3 bases sitting between them. CDR3 sequence reads: CASSLLNTGELFF. For the CDR3, the DNA is TGTGCCAGCAGTTTATTAAACACCGGGGAGCTGTTTTTT.

This chain connects TRBV7-3 to TRBJ2-3; maybe TRBD1 (5 bases). The CDR3 is made up of 15 amino acids. The germline gives CDR1 SGHTA, CDR2 FQGTGA. V lost 3 bases and J lost 2, with 12 bases in between. The CDR3 loop reads CASSFQGLNTDTQYF. The CDR3 DNA is TGTGCCAGCAGCTTCCAGGGTCTTAACACAGATACGCAGTATTTT.

The chain uses TRBV11-1 and TRBJ2-2, with D unclear. Germline CDR1 SGHAT, CDR2 FQDESV (reference sequence). V dropped 2 bases and J dropped 1 base, with 5 bases sitting between them. The CDR3 sequence is 14 residues long. The CDR3 is CASSLTGNTGELFF. The CDR3 nucleotides are TGTGCCAGCAGCTTAACGGGGAACACCGGGGAGCTGTTTTTT.

The rearrangement uses TRBV18 and TRBJ1-2, with TRBD1 identical over 12 bases. The CDR3 consists of 20 residues. CDR1 and CDR2 (germline): KGHSH, LQKENI. The J segment lost 2 bases and the V segment lost 1 base, leaving 14 bases of the junction unmatched. The DNA of the CDR3 is TGTGCCAGCTCACCACAGGCCGGGACAGGGGGCGCCTTGGGCAACTATGGCTACACCTTC. Amino acid sequence: CASSPQAGTGGALGNYGYTF. Full variable domain (remainder filled in from reference TRBV18 and TRBJ1-2): NAGVMQNPRHLVRRRGQEARLRCSPMKGHSHVYWYRQLPEEGLKFMVYLQKENIIDESGMPKERFSAEFPKEGPSILRIQQVVRGDSAAYFCASSPQAGTGGALGNYGYTFGSGTRLTVV.

The chain uses TRBV28 and TRBJ1-6; D might be TRBD1 (5 bases). Trimming took off 6 bases at V and 0 bases at J, with 18 bases between the two ends. CDR3 length equals 18 residues. CDR1 is MDHEN, CDR2 SYDVKM, per germline. This CDR3 reads CASSPTETTSSYNSPLHF. The CDR3 DNA sequence: TGTGCCAGCAGCCCGACAGAAACTACGAGCTCCTATAATTCACCCCTCCACTTT.